The subject of this entry is one TCR beta chain. This clone was seen a single time. Its antigen remains undetermined. Per-nucleotide qualities are absent, and no much larger clonotype sits a single base away. This specimen comes from a study of cytotoxic CD8 clonotypes in ibrutinib-treated CLL listed by TCRdb under 2021. A note on the overall study: The cohort had eleven to twelve relapsed/refractory and more than 14 treatment-naive patients; some 17 were IGHV unmutated. Responses were partial in some 24 patients and complete in 2; after median approximately 5.5 years follow-up, around 15 stayed in remission and 12 progressed. All remission and progressive disease samples were collected while patients were still receiving ibrutinib. Samples at response were collected after a median of about 11 months of treatment, with a range of about 6 to 40 months. On average, each sample yielded around 270,000 productive templates and around 100,000 productive rearrangements. Cryopreserved peripheral blood mononuclear cells were obtained prior to treatment, at the time of response, and at either disease progression or sustained remission. Of the roughly 86 participants in the trial, about two dozen had longitudinal samples available.

What the time point label conveys for this sample: approximately eleven months on ibrutinib. For TCR beta library preparation, about 2 micrograms of genomic DNA was extracted from cryopreserved PBMCs. Longitudinal blood samples from CLL patients on ibrutinib monotherapy underwent high-throughput TCR beta sequencing. The patients took part in an open-label, single-center phase 2 trial of ibrutinib monotherapy. The paper as a whole reports these results and caveats: Lymph node repertoires were not examined, and the timing of sampling was not matched between patients in sustained remission and those whose disease progressed. Clonality rose at ibrutinib response, remained stable during sustained remission, and dropped back toward baseline at progression. Public clonotypes were rare and either shrank or stayed stable during treatment, and the rise in clonality at ibrutinib response reflected expansion of private clonotypes. At baseline, clonality was higher than in age-matched healthy donors and showed a strong correlation with circulating CD8+ T-cell counts.

The goal of deep resolution MiSeq sequencing was a depth between 1 in 1 million and 1 in 200,000 T cells, and coverage averaged 10x per clonotype. The immunoSEQ hsTCRB Kit was used to generate TCR beta libraries. As for the original processing: ImmunoSEQ Data Assistant and ImmunoSEQ Analyzer were used for data analysis, and V, D and J genes were assigned according to IMGT definitions. Clonality, which ranges from 0 to 1, was calculated by subtracting the normalized Shannon entropy of productive rearrangement frequencies from one. Public clonotype analysis was restricted to overrepresented clonotypes comprising at least 0.05% of each patient's repertoire. Thirteen repertoires from age-matched healthy donors, obtained from immuneACCESS, served as clonality controls. Not all clones reach the TCRdb copy of this immuneACCESS table, which keeps in-frame sequences only. Checked studies attribute under half of the gap to unresolved V genes and leave the rest unexplained. V and J calls and clone size are as listed in that table; D and trimming were resolved from the DNA. In this sample the table shows about 140,000 clones, under 95% of which occur a single time. The ten most abundant clones make up roughly 10% of the sample.

Trimmed from V: 2 bases; trimmed from J: 5 bases; junction bases lacking a gene match: 15. CDR1 and CDR2 (SGHAT, FQNNGV) derive from the germline V gene. The CDR3 numbers 18 residues from cysteine through phenylalanine. Only the CDR3 part of the read is kept: 54 bases, read in frame from the first base. The chain uses TRBV11-2 and TRBJ2-1; 7 junctional bases match TRBD1. The source is a human donor with chronic lymphocytic leukemia. The sample consisted of PBMCs, taken after 12 months of ibrutinib treatment. The CDR3 corresponds to CASSLSLYRDSNNNEQFF. The DNA reads TGTGCCAGCAGCTTAAGCCTTTACCGGGACAGTAACAACAATGAGCAGTTCTTC.